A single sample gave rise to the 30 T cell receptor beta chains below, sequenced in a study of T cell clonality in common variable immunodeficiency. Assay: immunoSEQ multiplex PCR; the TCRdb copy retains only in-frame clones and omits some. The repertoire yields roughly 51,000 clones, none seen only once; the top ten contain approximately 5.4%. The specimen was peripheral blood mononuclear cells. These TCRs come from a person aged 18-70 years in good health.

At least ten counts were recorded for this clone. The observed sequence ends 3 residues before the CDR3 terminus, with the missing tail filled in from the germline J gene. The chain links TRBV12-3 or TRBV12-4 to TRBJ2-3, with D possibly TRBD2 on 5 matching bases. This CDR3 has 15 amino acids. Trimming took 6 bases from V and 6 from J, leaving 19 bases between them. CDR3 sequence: CASSSIGVGWDTQYF. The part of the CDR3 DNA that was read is TGTGCCAGCAGCTCCATCGGGGTGGGATGGGATACG.

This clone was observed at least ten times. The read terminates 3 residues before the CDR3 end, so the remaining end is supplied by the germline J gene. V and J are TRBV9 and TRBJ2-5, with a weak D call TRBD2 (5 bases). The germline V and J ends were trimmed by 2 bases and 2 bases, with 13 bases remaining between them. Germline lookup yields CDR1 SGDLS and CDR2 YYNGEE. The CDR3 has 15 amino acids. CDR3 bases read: TGTGCCAGCAGCGTCGGCGGGTGGTGGCAAGAGACC. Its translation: CASSVGGWWQET. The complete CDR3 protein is CASSVGGWWQETQYF. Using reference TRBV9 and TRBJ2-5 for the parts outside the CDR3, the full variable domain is DSGVTQTPKHLITATGQRVTLRCSPRSGDLSVYWYQQSLDQGLQFLIQYYNGEERAKGNILERFSAQQFPDLHSELNLSSLELGDSALYFCASSVGGWWQETQYFGPGTRLLVL.

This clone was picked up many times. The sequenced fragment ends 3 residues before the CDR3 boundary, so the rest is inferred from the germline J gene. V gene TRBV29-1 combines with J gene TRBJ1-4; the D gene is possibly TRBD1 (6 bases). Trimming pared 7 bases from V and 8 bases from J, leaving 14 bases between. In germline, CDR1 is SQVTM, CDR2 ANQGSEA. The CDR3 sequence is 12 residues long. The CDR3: CSGGSQGEKLFF. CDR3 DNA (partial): TGCAGCGGGGGATCTCAGGGGGAAAAA.

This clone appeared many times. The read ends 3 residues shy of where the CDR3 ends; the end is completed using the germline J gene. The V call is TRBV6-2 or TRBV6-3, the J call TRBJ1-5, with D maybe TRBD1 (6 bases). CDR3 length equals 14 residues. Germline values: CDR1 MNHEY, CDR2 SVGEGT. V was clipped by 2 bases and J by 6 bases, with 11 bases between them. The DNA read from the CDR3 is TGTGCCAGCAGTTACCCAGGGGTTAGTCAGCCC. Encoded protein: CASSYPGVSQP. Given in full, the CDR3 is CASSYPGVSQPQHF.

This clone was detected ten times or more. The CDR3 spells CATGHTGRYNEQFF. Partial CDR3 DNA: TGTGCCACCGGGCATACAGGGAGGTACAATGAG. This chain connects TRBV6-4 to TRBJ2-1; D assignment may be TRBD1 or TRBD2 (6 bases each). The read terminates 3 residues before the CDR3 end, so the remaining end is supplied by the germline J gene. The CDR3 length is 14 residues. V lost 10 bases to trimming and J lost 4 bases, with 17 bases between them. Germline CDR1 is MRHNA and CDR2 is SNTAGT.

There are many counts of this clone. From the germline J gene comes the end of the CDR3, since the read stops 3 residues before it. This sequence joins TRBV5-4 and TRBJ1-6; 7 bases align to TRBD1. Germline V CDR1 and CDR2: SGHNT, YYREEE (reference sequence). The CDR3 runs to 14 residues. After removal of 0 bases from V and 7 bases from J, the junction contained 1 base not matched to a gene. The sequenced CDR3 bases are TGTGCCAGCAGCTTGGACAGGGGAAATTCACCC. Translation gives CASSLDRGNSP. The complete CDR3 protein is CASSLDRGNSPLHF.

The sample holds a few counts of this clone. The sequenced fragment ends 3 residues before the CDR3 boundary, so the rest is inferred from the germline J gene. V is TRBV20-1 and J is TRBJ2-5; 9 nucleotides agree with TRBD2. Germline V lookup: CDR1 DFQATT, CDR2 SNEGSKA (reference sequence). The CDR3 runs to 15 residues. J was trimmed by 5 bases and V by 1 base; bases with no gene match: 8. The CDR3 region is CSARGLAGGSETQYF. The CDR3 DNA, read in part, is TGCAGTGCTAGAGGTCTCGCGGGAGGGTCGGAGACC.

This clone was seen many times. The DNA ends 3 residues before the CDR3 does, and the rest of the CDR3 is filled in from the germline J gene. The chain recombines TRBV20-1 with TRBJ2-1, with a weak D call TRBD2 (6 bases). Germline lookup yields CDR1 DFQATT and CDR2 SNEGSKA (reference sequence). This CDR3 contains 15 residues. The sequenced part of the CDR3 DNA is TGCAGCGCCCCCAGGTCGGACTATCCCTACAATGAG. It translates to CSAPRSDYPYNE. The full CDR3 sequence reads CSAPRSDYPYNEQFF.

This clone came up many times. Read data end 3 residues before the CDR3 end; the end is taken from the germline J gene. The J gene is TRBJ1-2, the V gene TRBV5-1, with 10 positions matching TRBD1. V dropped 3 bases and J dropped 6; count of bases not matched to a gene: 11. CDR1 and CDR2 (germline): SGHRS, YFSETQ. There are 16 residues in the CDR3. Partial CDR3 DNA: TGCGCCAGCAGCTCCACGAGGACAGGGGGGATGAATGGC. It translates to CASSSTRTGGMNG. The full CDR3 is CASSSTRTGGMNGYTF.

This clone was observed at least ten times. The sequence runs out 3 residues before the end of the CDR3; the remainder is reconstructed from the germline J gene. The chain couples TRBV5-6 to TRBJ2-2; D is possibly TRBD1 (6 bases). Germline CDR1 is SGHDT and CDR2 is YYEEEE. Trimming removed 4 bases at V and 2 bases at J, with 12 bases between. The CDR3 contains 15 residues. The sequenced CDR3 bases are TGTGCCAGCAGCAAGGACAGATTTAACACCGGGGAG. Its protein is CASSKDRFNTGE. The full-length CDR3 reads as CASSKDRFNTGELFF.

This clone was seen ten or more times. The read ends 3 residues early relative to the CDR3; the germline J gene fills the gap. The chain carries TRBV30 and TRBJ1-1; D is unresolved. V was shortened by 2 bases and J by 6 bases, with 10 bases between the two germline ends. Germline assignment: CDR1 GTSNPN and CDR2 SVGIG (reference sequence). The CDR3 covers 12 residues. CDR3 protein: CAWSYGLAEAFF. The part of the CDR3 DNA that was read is TGTGCCTGGAGTTACGGGTTGGCTGAA.

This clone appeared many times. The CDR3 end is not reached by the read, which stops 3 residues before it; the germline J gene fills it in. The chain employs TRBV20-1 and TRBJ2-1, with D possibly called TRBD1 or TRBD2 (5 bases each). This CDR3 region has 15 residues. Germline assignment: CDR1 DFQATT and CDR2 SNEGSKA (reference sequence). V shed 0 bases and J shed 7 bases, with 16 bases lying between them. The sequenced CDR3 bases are TGCAGTGCTAGAGATCGGGTCGCAGGGAGTAATGAG. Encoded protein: CSARDRVAGSNE. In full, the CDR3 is CSARDRVAGSNEQFF.

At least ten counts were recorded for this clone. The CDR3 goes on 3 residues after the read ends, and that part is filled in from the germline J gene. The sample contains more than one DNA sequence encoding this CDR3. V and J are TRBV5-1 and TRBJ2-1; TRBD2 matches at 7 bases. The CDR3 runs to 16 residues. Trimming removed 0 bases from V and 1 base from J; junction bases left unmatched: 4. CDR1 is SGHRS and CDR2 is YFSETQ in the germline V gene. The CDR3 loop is CASSLVAGGSYNEQFF. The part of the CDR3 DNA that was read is TGCGCCAGCAGCTTGGTAGCCGGGGGGTCCTACAATGAG.

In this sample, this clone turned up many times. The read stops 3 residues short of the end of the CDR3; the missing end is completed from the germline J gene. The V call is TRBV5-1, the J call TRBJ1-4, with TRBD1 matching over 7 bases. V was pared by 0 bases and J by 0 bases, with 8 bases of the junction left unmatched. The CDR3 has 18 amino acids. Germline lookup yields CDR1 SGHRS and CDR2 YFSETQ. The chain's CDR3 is CASSLARQGDATNEKLFF. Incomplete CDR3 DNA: TGCGCCAGCAGCTTGGCCCGGCAGGGGGACGCAACTAATGAAAAA.

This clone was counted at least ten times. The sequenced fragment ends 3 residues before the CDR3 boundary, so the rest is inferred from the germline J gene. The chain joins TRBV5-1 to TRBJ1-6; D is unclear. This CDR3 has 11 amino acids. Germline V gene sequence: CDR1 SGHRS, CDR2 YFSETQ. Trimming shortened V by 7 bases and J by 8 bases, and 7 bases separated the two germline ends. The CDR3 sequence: CASGLDSPLHF. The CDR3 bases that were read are TGCGCCAGCGGGCTTGATTCACCC.

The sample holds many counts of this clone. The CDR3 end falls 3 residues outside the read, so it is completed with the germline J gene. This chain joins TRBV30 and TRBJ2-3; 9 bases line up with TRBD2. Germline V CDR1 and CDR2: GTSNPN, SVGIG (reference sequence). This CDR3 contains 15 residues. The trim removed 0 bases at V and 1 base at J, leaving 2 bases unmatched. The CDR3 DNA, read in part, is TGTGCCTGGAGTGTCGCGGGGGGGGGCACAGATACG. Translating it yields CAWSVAGGGTDT. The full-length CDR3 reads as CAWSVAGGGTDTQYF.

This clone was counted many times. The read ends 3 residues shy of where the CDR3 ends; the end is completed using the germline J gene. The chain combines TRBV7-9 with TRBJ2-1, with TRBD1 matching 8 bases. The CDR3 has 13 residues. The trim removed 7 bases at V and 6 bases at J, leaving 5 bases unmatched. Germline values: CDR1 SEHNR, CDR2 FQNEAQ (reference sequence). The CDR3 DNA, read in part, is TGTGCCAGCACCCCGGGACAGGTCAATGAG. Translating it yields CASTPGQVNE. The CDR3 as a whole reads CASTPGQVNEQFF.

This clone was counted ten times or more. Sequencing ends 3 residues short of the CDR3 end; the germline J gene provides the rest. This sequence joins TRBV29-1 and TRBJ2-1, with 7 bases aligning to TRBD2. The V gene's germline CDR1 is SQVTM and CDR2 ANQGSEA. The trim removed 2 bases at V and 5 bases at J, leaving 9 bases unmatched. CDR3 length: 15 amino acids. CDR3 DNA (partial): TGCAGCGTTGAATTTCGAGCGGGAATAAACAATGAG. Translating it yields CSVEFRAGINNE. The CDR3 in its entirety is CSVEFRAGINNEQFF.

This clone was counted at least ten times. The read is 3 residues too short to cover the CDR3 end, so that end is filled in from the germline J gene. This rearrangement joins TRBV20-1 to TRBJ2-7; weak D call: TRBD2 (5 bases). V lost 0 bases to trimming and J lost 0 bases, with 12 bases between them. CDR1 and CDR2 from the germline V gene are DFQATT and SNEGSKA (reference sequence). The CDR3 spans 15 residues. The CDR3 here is CSARDRTYSSYEQYF. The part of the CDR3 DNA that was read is TGCAGTGCTAGAGATCGGACTTATAGCTCCTACGAG.

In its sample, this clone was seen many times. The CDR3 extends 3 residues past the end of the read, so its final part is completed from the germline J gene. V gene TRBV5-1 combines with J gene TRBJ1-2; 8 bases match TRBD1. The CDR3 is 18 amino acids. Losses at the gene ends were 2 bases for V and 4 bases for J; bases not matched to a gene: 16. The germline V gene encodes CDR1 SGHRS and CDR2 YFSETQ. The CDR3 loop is CASSFGVTGVGITYGYTF. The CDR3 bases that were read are TGCGCCAGCAGCTTCGGTGTGACAGGGGTGGGGATAACCTATGGC.

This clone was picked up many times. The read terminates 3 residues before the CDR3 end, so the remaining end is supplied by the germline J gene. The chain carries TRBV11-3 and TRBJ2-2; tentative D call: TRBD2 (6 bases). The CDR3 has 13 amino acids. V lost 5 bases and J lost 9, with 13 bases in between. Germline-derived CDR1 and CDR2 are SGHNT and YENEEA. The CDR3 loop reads CASSPLGGRELFF. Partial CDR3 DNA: TGTGCCAGCAGCCCACTGGGGGGTCGGGAG.

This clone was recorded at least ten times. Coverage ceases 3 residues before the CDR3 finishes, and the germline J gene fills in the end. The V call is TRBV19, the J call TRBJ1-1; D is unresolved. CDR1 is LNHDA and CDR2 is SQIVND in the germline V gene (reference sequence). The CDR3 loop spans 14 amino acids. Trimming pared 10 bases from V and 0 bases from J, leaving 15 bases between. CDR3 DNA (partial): TGTGCCACCCTAAGGAACAGCTTGAACACTGAA. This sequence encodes CATLRNSLNTE. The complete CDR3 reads CATLRNSLNTEAFF.

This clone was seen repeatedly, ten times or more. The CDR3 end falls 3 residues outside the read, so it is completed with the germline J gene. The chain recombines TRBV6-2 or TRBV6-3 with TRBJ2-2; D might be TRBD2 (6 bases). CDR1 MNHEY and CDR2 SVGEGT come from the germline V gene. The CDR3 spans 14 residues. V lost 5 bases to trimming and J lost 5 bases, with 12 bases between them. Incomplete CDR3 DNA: TGTGCCAGCAGTCCCGGGACTTCTACCGGGGAG. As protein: CASSPGTSTGE. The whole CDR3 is CASSPGTSTGELFF.

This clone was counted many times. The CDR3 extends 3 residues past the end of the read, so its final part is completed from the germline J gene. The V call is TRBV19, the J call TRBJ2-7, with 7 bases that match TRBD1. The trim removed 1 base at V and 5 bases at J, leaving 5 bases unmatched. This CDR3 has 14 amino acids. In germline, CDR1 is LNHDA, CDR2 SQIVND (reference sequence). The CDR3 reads CASSIAPGGNEQYF. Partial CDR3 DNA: TGTGCCAGTAGTATAGCGCCAGGGGGAAACGAG.

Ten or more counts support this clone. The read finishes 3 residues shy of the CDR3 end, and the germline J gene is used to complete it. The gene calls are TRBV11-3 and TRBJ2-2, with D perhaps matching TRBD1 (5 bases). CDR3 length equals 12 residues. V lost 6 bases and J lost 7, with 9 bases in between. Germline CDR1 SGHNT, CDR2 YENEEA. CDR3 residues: CASSSGYGELFF. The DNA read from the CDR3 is TGTGCCAGCAGTTCAGGGTACGGGGAG.

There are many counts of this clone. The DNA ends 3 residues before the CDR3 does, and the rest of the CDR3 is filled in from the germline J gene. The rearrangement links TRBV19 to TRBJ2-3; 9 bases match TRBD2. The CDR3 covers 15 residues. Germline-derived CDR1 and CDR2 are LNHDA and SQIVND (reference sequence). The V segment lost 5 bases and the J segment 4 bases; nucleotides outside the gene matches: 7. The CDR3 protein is CASSLGLALPDTQYF. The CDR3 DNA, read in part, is TGTGCCAGTAGTTTGGGACTAGCCCTGCCAGATACG.

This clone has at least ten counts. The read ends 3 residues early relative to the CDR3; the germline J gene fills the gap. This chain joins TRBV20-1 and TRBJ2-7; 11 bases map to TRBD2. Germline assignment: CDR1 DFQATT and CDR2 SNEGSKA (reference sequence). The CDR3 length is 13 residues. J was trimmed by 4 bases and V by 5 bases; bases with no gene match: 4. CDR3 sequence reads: CSAPLAGGYEQYF. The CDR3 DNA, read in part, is TGCAGTGCTCCCCTAGCGGGAGGATACGAG.

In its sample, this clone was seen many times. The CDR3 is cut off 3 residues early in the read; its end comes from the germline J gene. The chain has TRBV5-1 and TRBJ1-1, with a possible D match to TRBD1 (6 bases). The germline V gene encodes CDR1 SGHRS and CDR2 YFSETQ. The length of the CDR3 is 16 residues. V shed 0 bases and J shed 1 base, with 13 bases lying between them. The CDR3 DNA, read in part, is TGCGCCAGCAGCTTGGATCAGGCAGGGGCGAACACTGAA. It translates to CASSLDQAGANTE. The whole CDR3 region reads CASSLDQAGANTEAFF. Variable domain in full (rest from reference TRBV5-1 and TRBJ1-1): KAGVTQTPRYLIKTRGQQVTLSCSPISGHRSVSWYQQTPGQGLQFLFEYFSETQRNKGNFPGRFSGRQFSNSRSEMNVSTLELGDSALYLCASSLDQAGANTEAFFGQGTRLTVV.

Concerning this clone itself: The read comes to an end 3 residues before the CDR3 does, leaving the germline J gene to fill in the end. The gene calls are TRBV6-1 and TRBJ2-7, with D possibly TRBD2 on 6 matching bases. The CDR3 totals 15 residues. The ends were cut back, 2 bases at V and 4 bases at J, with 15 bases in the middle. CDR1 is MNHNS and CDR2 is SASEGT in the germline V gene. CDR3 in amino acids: CASSEIQPGGYEQYF. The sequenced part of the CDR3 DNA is TGTGCCAGCAGTGAAATACAACCCGGAGGGTACGAG.

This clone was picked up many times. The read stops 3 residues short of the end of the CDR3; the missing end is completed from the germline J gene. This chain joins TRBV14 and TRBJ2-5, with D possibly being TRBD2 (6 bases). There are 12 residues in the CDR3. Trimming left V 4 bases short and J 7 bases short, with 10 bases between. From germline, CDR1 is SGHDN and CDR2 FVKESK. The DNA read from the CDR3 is TGTGCCAGCAGCCCCAGAGCGGGGACC. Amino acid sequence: CASSPRAGT. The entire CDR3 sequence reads CASSPRAGTQYF.